This TCR beta chain was recorded in a study of cytomegalovirus exposure and HLA in healthy donors. Study background: Early released data comprised around 79 million unique TCRs from HLA-typed donors. Ancestry clustering placed 70% to 90% of 350 to 500 genotyped donors in the Caucasian-associated cluster. Findings of the study overall: One cluster of highly shared sequence variants probably arose as a sequencing artifact.

This clone was seen just once. Its antigen is not known. The length of the CDR3 is 18 residues. V dropped 4 bases and J dropped 0; count of bases not matched to a gene: 8. The germline CDR1 and CDR2 sequences are KGHSH and LQKENI. In nominal health when sampled, donors likely had unrecorded immune exposures nonetheless. Primers for the PCR totalled 60 Vbeta and 13 Jbeta. Produced via immunoSEQ multiplex PCR; TCRdb's table is partial and in-frame only. This sample has 100,000 to 150,000 clones, with roughly 73% found just once. The TCR originated in a male donor in good health and CMV-seronegative. The specimen was PBMCs. The chain links TRBV18 to TRBJ1-4; 10 bases agree with TRBD1. CDR3 amino acids: CASSLRDRGPTTNEKLFF. The DNA for the CDR3 is TGTGCCAGCTCACTCCGGGACAGGGGTCCTACAACTAATGAAAAACTGTTTTTT.